The source of this T cell receptor beta chain is a study of blood T cell repertoires in COVID-19. Germline CDR1 SGHDN, CDR2 FVKESK. The V end was cut by 3 bases, the J end by 2 bases, with 10 bases between. The CDR3 length is 15 residues. Authors' processing steps: Reference gene primer amplification gave estimated nucleated cell counts. Some clones are missing from TCRdb's copy, which holds only in-frame ones; the method was immunoSEQ multiplex PCR. V and J calls and clone size follow that table, whereas D and trimming were derived from the DNA. The table includes around 100,000 clones, 85% to 90% detected once.

Sample: peripheral blood. The receptor was isolated from a human donor in a cohort sampled during active COVID-19. The chain employs TRBV14 and TRBJ2-2; a possible D gene is TRBD1 (5 bases). CDR3 DNA sequence: TGTGCCAGCAGCCAGGGCAGGGTAAACACCGGGGAGCTGTTTTTT. Its translation is CASSQGRVNTGELFF.